The source of this TCR beta chain is a study of blood T cell repertoires in COVID-19. In the study overall: Specimens from acute and convalescent COVID-19 originated in the United States, Italy and Spain.

The table came from immunoSEQ multiplex PCR; TCRdb's copy has only in-frame clones and leaves some out. The repertoire consists of 300,000 to 400,000 clones, with 85% to 90% occurring once and the leading ten covering roughly 3.1%. The source of this sequence is a human donor in a cohort sampled during active COVID-19. Specimen: peripheral blood.

For the CDR3, the DNA is TGTGCCAGCAGCCGGGACAGGGTATCCTACAATGAGCAGTTCTTC. Its translation is CASSRDRVSYNEQFF. This sequence joins TRBV14 and TRBJ2-1; the match to TRBD1 covers 9 bases. Per germline, CDR1 SGHDN and CDR2 FVKESK. V dropped 4 bases and J dropped 1; count of bases not matched to a gene: 2. The CDR3 is made up of 15 amino acids.